Presented here are 10 T cell receptor beta chains from one specimen sequenced in a study of Graves' ophthalmopathy and Graves' hyperthyroidism. Amplification from RNA transcripts yielded the TCR beta CDR3 regions. Following a first-round RT-PCR that used HTBI primers, a second-round multiplex PCR was carried out. Via MiXCR, TCRdb re-called the multiplex PCR reads, giving one row per CDR3 protein. This table holds around 1,200,000 distinct CDR3 sequences, 35% to 40% found once. Specimen: peripheral blood or thyroid tissue (not recorded which). All receptors come from an adult man with Graves' hyperthyroidism.

The J gene is TRBJ2-5, the V gene TRBV20-1, with D uncertain. The CDR3 runs 13 residues. From germline, CDR1 is DFQATT and CDR2 SNEGSKA (reference sequence). The V gene lost 1 base and the J gene lost 4 bases, with 10 bases spanning the gap. CDR3 sequence (DNA): TGCAGTGCTAGAGTCCGCGGAGCAGAGACCCAGTACTTC. It yields the protein CSARVRGAETQYF.

This chain links TRBV7-9 with TRBJ2-7, with 7 bases lining up with TRBD1. The ends lost 5 bases at V and 5 bases at J; junction bases unmatched: 9. The CDR3 spans 14 residues. In germline, CDR1 is SEHNR, CDR2 FQNEAQ (reference sequence). The DNA of the CDR3 is TGTGCCAGCAGCCGCGACAGGGCGGCACACGAGCAGTACTTC. Protein: CASSRDRAAHEQYF. The variable domain in full, completed from reference TRBV7-9 and TRBJ2-7, reads DTGVSQNPRHKITKRGQNVTFRCDPISEHNRLYWYRQTLGQGPEFLTYFQNEAQLEKSRLLSDRFSAERPKGSFSTLEIQRTEQGDSAMYLCASSRDRAAHEQYFGPGTRLTVT.

The chain is built from TRBV6-1 and TRBJ1-4; D call uncertain. The CDR3 extends over 14 amino acids. Trimming stripped 5 bases from V and 6 bases from J, with 13 bases between. Germline V gene lookup returns CDR1 MNHNS and CDR2 SASEGT. The CDR3 nucleotides read TGTGCCAGCAGTTACGCACGCGGAGATGAAAAACTGTTTTTT. This translates into CASSYARGDEKLFF.

With respect to this clonotype: Germline is not matched at one junction end, which may reflect a read error. V gene TRBV7-9 combines with J gene TRBJ2-7; 12 nucleotides agree with TRBD2. The CDR3 loop spans 12 amino acids. Germline values: CDR1 SEHNR, CDR2 FQNEAQ (reference sequence). As DNA, the CDR3 is TGTGCCAGCAGCCAGAGCCGGACTAGCGGGACCTTC. Amino acid sequence: CASSQSRTSGTF.

The chain joins TRBV12-3 or TRBV12-4 to TRBJ1-2; tentative D call: TRBD1 (5 bases). The CDR3 contains 14 residues. Trimming took off 5 bases at V and 3 bases at J, with 13 bases between the two ends. The DNA for the CDR3 is TGTGCCAGCAGTCCCCGAGGCAGGGACTATGGCTACACCTTC. This codes for CASSPRGRDYGYTF.

The chain links TRBV27 to TRBJ1-1, with unresolved D. The CDR3 spans 15 residues. V dropped 4 bases and J dropped 11 bases, with 23 bases sitting between them. Germline CDR1 and CDR2: MNHEY and SMNVEV (reference sequence). Here the CDR3 DNA reads TGTGCCAGCAGTTCCTTGTCGGCGGGCCACTCCGTTGCTTTCTTT. It translates to CASSSLSAGHSVAFF.

The chain recombines TRBV5-6 with TRBJ2-5; a possible D gene is TRBD2 (5 bases). Trimming stripped 4 bases from V and 3 bases from J, with 13 bases between. In germline, CDR1 is SGHDT, CDR2 YYEEEE. The CDR3 runs 14 residues. As DNA, the CDR3 is TGTGCCAGCAGCGACTTTTGGCGGGAAGAGACCCAGTACTTC. Encoded protein: CASSDFWREETQYF.

This clonotype was detected ten times or more. The rearrangement joins TRBV24-1 to TRBJ2-2; D is perhaps TRBD2 (5 bases). V lost 0 bases to trimming and J lost 1 base, with 8 bases between them. CDR3 length: 16 residues. Germline assignment: CDR1 KGHDR and CDR2 SFDVKD. The CDR3 DNA reads TGTGCCACCAGTGATTTGGGGGAGTGGAACACCGGGGAGCTGTTTTTT. Amino acid sequence: CATSDLGEWNTGELFF.

This clonotype was detected ten times or more. CDR3 residues: CASISGRGAFGYTF. CDR3 nucleotides: TGTGCCAGCATATCGGGCAGAGGAGCGTTTGGCTACACCTTC. The chain links TRBV7-9 to TRBJ1-2, with D hard to call. From germline, CDR1 is SEHNR and CDR2 FQNEAQ (reference sequence). V lost 7 bases and J 7 bases, leaving 19 bases between the germline ends. The CDR3 is 14 residues long. Looking up the rest from reference TRBV7-9 and TRBJ1-2 gives the full variable domain: DTGVSQNPRHKITKRGQNVTFRCDPISEHNRLYWYRQTLGQGPEFLTYFQNEAQLEKSRLLSDRFSAERPKGSFSTLEIQRTEQGDSAMYLCASISGRGAFGYTFGSGTRLTVV.

This clonotype came up a few times. The V call is TRBV12-3 or TRBV12-4, the J call TRBJ1-2, with 7 nucleotides matching TRBD1. V shed 7 bases, J shed 12 bases, and the junction held 14 bases outside the gene matches. The CDR3 consists of 13 residues. The DNA of the CDR3 is TGTGCCAGCACCCCGGACAGGCCGGGGAATCACACCTTC. Translation: CASTPDRPGNHTF.